This T cell receptor beta chain was identified during a study of beta chain features in type 1 diabetes. About the research overall: Analysis included around 99,000,000 sorted cells drawn from all samples. Points from the study as a whole: Sequencing used cDNA, and cells with high TCR expression could therefore be over-represented.

As every portion of the isolated RNA was reverse transcribed, the sequencing read expressed TCRB transcripts. The data were produced by immunoSEQ multiplex PCR, yet TCRdb's version contains in-frame clones alone and is incomplete. The sample shows some 900,000 clones, 17% of them seen only once. This clone has just a few counts. Its antigen is not known. CD45RO/CCR7/CD25/CD127/CD95/CD27 staining was used to isolate CD4+ naive, central memory, regulatory and stem cell-like memory cells by sorting. What was sequenced was naive CD4+ T cells from blood. The receptor's source is a young woman in good health.

This CDR3 is CSAEARAEQFF. For the CDR3, the DNA is TGCAGTGCCGAGGCGCGGGCCGAGCAGTTCTTC. The chain employs TRBV20-1 and TRBJ2-1; tentative D call: TRBD2 (5 bases). Per the germline V gene, CDR1 is DFQATT and CDR2 is SNEGSKA (reference sequence). Trimming removed 6 bases from V and 10 bases from J, with 13 bases in between. The CDR3 length is 11 residues.